The sample holds many counts of the clone carrying this TCR beta chain. The antigen is unknown. The data originate from a study of T cell repertoires in cytomegalovirus infection. Study-level information: TCR beta signatures that were public indicated CMV infection and matching HLA type.

General study findings and limits: Individuals carrying CMV plus the relevant HLA were identified by cumulative frequency of public TCR beta families. Dominating the ex vivo response were HLA-C-restricted CMV-specific TCR beta clonotypes.

Between the trimmed V and J ends, which lost 1 base and 4 bases, there was a span of 15 bases. CDR1 is SGHNT and CDR2 is YYREEE in the germline V gene (reference sequence). The CDR3 is made up of 17 amino acids. Each CDR3 protein gets one entry after TCRdb re-called the reads with MiXCR. Among approximately 700,000 distinct CDR3 sequences listed, 35% to 40% were seen once. The clonotype comes from a human donor in good health (CMV status not recorded). Some clones in this sample may be carry-over from other donors' samples. Sequences were obtained from PBMCs. The chain links TRBV5-4 to TRBJ2-6; D ambiguous. In nucleotides, the CDR3 is TGTGCCAGCAGCTTGACTAAAATCAGTTCCGGGGCCAACGTCCTGACTTTC. Protein product: CASSLTKISSGANVLTF.